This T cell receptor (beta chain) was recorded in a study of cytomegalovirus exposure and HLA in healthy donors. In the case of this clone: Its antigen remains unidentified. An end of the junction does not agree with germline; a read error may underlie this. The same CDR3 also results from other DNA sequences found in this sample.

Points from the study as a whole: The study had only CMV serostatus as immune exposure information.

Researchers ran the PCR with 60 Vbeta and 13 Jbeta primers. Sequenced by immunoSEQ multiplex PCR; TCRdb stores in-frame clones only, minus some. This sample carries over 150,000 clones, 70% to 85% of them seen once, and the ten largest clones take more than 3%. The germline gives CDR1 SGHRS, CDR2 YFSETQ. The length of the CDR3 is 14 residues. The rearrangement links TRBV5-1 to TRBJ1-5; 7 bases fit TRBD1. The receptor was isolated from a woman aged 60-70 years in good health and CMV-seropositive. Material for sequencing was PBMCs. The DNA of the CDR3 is TGCGCTAGCAGCGCAACAGGGGCCGATCAGCCCCAGCATTTT. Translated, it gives CASSATGADQPQHF.